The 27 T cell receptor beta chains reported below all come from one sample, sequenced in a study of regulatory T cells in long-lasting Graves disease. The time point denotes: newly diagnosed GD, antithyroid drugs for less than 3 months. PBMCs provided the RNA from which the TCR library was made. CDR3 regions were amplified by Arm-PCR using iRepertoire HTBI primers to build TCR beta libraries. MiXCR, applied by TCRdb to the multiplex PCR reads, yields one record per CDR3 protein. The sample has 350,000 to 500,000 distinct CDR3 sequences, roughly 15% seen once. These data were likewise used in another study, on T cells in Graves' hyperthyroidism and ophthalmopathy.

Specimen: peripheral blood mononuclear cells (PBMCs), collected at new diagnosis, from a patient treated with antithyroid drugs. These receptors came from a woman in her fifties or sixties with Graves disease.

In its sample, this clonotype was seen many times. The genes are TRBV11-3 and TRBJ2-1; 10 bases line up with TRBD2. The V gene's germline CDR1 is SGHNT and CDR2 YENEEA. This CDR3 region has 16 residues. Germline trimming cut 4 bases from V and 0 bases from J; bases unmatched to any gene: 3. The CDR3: CASSSRTSGSYNEQFF. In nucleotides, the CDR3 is TGTGCCAGCAGCTCCAGGACTAGCGGCTCCTACAATGAGCAGTTCTTC.

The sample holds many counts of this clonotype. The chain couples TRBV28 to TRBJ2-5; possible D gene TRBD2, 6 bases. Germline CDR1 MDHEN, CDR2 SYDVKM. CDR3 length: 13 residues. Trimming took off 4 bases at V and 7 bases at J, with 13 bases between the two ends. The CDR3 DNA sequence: TGTGCCAGCAGTTCCGGGGGAACTAGGACCCAGTACTTC. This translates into CASSSGGTRTQYF.

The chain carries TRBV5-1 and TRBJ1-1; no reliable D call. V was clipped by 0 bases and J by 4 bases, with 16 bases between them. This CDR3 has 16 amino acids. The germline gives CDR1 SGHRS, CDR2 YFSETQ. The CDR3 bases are TGCGCCAGCAGCTTGGGACGGCCCGGCTCGGTCACTGAAGCTTTCTTT. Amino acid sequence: CASSLGRPGSVTEAFF.

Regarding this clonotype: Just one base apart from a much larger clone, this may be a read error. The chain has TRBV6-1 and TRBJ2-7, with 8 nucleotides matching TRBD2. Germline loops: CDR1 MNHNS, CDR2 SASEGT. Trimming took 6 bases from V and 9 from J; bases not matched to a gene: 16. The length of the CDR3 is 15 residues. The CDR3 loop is CASSSSGAGEGVQYF. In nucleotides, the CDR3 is TGTGCCAGCAGCTCCTCCGGAGCGGGAGAGGGCGTGCAGTACTTC.

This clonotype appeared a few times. The CDR3 is CATRPDGHYGYTF. CDR3 bases: TGTGCCACCAGGCCGGACGGTCACTATGGCTACACCTTC. The gene calls are TRBV24-1 and TRBJ1-2, with D unclear. Germline V gene data show CDR1 as KGHDR and CDR2 as SFDVKD. V gave up 7 bases and J gave up 3 bases, with 11 bases separating them. This CDR3 has 13 amino acids.

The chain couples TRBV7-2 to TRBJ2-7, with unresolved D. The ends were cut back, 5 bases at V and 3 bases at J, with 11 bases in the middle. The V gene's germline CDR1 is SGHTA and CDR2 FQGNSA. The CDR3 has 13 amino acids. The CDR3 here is CASSTSRNYEQYF. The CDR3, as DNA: TGTGCCAGCAGCACTTCGCGGAACTACGAGCAGTACTTC.

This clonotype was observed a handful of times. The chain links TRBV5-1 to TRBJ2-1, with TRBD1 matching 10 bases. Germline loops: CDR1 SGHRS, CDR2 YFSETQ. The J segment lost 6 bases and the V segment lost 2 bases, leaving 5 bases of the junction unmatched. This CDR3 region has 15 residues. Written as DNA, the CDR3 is TGCGCCAGCAGCTTCCTCGGGACAGGGGTCAATGAGCAGTTCTTC. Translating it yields CASSFLGTGVNEQFF.

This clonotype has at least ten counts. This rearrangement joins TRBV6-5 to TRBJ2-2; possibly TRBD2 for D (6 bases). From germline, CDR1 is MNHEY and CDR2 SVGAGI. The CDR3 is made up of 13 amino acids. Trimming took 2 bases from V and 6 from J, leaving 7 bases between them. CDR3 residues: CASSYGGPGELFF. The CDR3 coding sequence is TGTGCCAGCAGTTACGGAGGGCCCGGGGAGCTGTTTTTT.

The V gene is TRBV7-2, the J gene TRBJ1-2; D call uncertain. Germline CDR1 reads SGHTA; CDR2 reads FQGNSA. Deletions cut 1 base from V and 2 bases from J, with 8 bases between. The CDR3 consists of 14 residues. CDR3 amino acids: CASSLGLLNYGYTF. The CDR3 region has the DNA TGTGCCAGCAGCTTAGGACTTTTGAACTATGGCTACACCTTC. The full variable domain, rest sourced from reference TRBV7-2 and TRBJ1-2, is GAGVSQSPSNKVTEKGKDVELRCDPISGHTALYWYRQSLGQGLEFLIYFQGNSAPDKSGLPSDRFSAERTGGSVSTLTIQRTQQEDSAVYLCASSLGLLNYGYTFGSGTRLTVV.

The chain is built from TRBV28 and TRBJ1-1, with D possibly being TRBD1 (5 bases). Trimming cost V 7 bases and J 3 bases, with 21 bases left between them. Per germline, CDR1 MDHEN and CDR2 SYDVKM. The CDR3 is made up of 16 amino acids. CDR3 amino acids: CASTTVGGKPYTEAFF. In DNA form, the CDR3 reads TGTGCCAGCACCACAGTGGGGGGAAAGCCATACACTGAAGCTTTCTTT.

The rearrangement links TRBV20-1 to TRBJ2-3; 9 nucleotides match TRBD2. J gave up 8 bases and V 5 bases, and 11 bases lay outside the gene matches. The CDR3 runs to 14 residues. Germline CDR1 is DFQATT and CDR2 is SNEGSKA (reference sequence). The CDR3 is CSAGGSGRPGTQYF. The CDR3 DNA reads TGCAGTGCTGGGGGGAGCGGGAGGCCCGGTACGCAGTATTTT.

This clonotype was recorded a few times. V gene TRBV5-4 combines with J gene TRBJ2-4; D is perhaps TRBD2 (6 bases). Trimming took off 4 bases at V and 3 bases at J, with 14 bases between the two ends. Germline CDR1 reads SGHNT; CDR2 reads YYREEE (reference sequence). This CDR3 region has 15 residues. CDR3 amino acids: CASSTASGVKNIQYF. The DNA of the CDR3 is TGTGCCAGCAGCACGGCCTCGGGGGTCAAAAACATTCAGTACTTC. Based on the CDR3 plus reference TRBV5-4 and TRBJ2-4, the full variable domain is ETGVTQSPTHLIKTRGQQVTLRCSSQSGHNTVSWYQQALGQGPQFIFQYYREEENGRGNFPPRFSGLQFPNYSSELNVNALELDDSALYLCASSTASGVKNIQYFGAGTRLSVL.

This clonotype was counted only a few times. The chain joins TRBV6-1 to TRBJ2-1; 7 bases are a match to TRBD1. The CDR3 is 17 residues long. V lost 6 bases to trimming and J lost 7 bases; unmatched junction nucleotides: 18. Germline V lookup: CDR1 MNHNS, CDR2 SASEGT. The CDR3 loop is CASSNSRPGGFTNEQFF. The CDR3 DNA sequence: TGTGCCAGCAGCAACTCCAGGCCAGGGGGATTCACAAATGAGCAGTTCTTC.

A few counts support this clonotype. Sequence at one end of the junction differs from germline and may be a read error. The CDR3 nucleotides are TGCGGTGCTATGAACCGGGACAGAGGGCGCAATGAGCAGTTCTTC. Protein product: CGAMNRDRGRNEQFF. The rearrangement links TRBV20-1 to TRBJ2-1, with 7 positions matching TRBD1. Germline V gives CDR1 DFQATT, CDR2 SNEGSKA (reference sequence). The CDR3 is made up of 15 amino acids.

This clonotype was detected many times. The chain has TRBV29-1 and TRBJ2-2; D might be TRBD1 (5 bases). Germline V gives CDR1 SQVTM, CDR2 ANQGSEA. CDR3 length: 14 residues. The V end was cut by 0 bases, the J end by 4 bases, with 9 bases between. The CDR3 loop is CSVEEGVATGELFF. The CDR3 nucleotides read TGCAGCGTTGAAGAAGGGGTCGCCACCGGGGAGCTGTTTTTT.

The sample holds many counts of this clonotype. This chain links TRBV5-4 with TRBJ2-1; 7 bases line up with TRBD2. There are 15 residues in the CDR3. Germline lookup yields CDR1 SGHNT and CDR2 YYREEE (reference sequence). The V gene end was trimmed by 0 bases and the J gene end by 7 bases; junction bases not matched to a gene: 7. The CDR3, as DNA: TGTGCCAGCAGCTTGGGGACTAGTCGGAAGAATGAGCAGTTCTTC. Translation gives CASSLGTSRKNEQFF.

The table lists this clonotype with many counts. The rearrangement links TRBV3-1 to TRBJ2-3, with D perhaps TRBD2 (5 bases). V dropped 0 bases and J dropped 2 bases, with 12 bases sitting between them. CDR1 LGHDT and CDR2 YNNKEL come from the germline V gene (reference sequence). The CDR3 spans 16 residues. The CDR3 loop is CASSQDPSRHTDTQYF. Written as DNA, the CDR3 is TGTGCCAGCAGCCAAGATCCTAGCAGACACACAGATACGCAGTATTTT.

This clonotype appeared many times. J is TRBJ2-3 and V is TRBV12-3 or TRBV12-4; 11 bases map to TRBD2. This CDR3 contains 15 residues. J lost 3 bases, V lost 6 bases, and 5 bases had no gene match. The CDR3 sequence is CASSTSGRRTDTQYF. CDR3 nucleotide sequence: TGTGCCAGCAGCACTAGCGGGAGAAGGACAGATACGCAGTATTTT.

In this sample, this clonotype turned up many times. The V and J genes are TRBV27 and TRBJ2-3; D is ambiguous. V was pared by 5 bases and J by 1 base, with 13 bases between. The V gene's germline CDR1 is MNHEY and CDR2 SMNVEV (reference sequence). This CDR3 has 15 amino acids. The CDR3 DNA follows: TGTGCCAGCAGTCCGAGGACCACCGGCACAGATACGCAGTATTTT. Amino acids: CASSPRTTGTDTQYF.

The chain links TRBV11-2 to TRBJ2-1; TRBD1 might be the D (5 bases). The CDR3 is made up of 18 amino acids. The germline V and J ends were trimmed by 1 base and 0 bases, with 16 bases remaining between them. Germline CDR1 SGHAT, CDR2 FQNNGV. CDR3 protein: CASSLGGGVLSSYNEQFF. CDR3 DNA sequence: TGTGCCAGCAGCTTAGGGGGCGGAGTTTTAAGCTCCTACAATGAGCAGTTCTTC.

The CDR3 sequence: CASSVGREWTGELFF. The CDR3 region has the DNA TGTGCCAGCAGCGTAGGACGGGAGTGGACCGGGGAGCTGTTTTTT. V usage is TRBV9 and J usage is TRBJ2-2; possible D gene TRBD2, 6 bases. Germline V lookup: CDR1 SGDLS, CDR2 YYNGEE. V lost 0 bases to trimming and J lost 5 bases, with 11 bases between them. CDR3 size: 15 residues.

The CDR3 nucleotides read TGTGCCATCAGTGAGATAGGACAGTACGGCGAGCAGTACTTC. Protein sequence: CAISEIGQYGEQYF. The chain is built from TRBV10-3 and TRBJ2-7; the D gene is possibly TRBD1 (6 bases). The CDR3 contains 14 residues. The germline gives CDR1 ENHRY, CDR2 SYGVKD. Trimming took 2 bases from V and 6 from J, leaving 14 bases between them.

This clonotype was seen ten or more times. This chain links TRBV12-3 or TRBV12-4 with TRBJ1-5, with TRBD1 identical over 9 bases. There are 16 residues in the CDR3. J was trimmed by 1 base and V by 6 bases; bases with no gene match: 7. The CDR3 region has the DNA TGTGCCAGCAGCTCCACAGGGGGCCCGAGCAATCAGCCCCAGCATTTT. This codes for CASSSTGGPSNQPQHF.

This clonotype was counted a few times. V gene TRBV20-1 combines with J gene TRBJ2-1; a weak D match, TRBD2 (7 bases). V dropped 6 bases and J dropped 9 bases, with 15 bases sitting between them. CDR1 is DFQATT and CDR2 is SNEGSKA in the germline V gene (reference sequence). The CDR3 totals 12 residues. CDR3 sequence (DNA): TGCAGTGCGGGGGAGGGGGGGTCTGAGCAGTTCTTC. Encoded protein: CSAGEGGSEQFF.

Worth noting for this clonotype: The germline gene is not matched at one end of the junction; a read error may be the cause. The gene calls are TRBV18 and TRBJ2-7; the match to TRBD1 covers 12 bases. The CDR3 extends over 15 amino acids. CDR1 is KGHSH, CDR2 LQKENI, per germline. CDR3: CASAKGQGAYYERYF. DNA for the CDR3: TGTGCCAGCGCAAAGGGACAGGGGGCGTACTACGAGCGGTACTTC.

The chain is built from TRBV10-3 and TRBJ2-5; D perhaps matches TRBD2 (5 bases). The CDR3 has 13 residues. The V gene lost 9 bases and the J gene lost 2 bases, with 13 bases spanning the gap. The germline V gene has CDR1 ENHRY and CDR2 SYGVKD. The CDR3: CAIQAGRQETQYF. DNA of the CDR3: TGTGCCATTCAGGCGGGCCGGCAAGAGACCCAGTACTTC.

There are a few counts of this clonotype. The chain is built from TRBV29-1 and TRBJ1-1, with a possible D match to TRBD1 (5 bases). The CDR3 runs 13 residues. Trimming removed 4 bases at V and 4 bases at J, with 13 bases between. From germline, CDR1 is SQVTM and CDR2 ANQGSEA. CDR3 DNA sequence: TGCAGCGTTGTTTTAGGAGGGGTCACTGAAGCTTTCTTT. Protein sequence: CSVVLGGVTEAFF.